The source of this T cell receptor beta chain is a study of T cell responses to AZD1222 COVID-19 vaccine. Study background: Pooled in the analysis were second doses at about 4 or about 12 weeks.

Germline loops: CDR1 LGHDT, CDR2 YNNKEL (reference sequence). With 2 bases removed from V and 1 base from J, the gap between germline ends came to 10 bases. This CDR3 contains 15 residues. Here immunoSEQ multiplex PCR was the method, and the copy in TCRdb shows in-frame clones only, minus some. Of roughly 120,000 clones in the sample, 81% were seen once. Points from the study as a whole: Repertoire sampling occurred only after the peak T cell response.

Concerning this clone itself: Its target is unknown.

The material sequenced was peripheral blood, taken on day 0 of AZD1222 vaccination. The chain is built from TRBV3-1 (or the pseudogene TRBV3-2) and TRBJ2-3; unclear D gene. The receptor was derived from an adult in good health. Here the CDR3 reads CASSQTLARTDTQYF. Here the CDR3 DNA reads TGTGCCAGCAGCCAAACACTCGCCCGCACAGATACGCAGTATTTT.